A selection of T cell receptor beta chains follows, all from one sample in a study of blood T cell repertoires in COVID-19. Assay used: immunoSEQ multiplex PCR; TCRdb lists only in-frame clones, some missing. The sample has 390,000 or so clones; around 87% are singletons. Sequencing input: peripheral blood. Receptor source: a woman aged 25 to 39 with COVID-19, enrolled during active disease. CDR3s include the opening cysteine and the closing phenylalanine or tryptophan. A D gene is named only where the DNA matches it firmly. Not all rows give a size; the values are once, few, many and, for expanded clones, a class.

cdr3_aa	cdr3_nt	j_call	v_call	d_call	cdr3_length	clone_size
CASSLDSYEETQYF	TGTGCCAGCAGCTTGGACAGTTACGAAGAGACCCAGTACTTC	TRBJ2-5	TRBV5-6	-	14	-
CASARGSRNEQFF	TGTGCCAGCGCCCGCGGGAGTAGGAATGAGCAGTTCTTC	TRBJ2-1	TRBV11-3	TRBD2	13	-
CASSLGTSGDYEQYF	TGTGCCAGCAGCTTAGGCACTAGCGGGGACTACGAGCAGTACTTC	TRBJ2-7	TRBV11-2	TRBD2	15	-
CASRSPTGSGELFF	TGTGCCAGCAGGAGCCCCACAGGGTCCGGGGAGCTGTTTTTT	TRBJ2-2	TRBV6-5	-	14	-
CASSYIRDKNQPQHF	TGTGCCAGCAGTTACATCCGGGACAAGAATCAGCCCCAGCATTTT	TRBJ1-5	TRBV6-5	-	15	few
CASRGRDKPNQPQHF	TGTGCCAGTAGGGGCAGGGACAAGCCTAATCAGCCCCAGCATTTT	TRBJ1-5	TRBV19	-	15	-
CASSPSDSKTQYF	TGTGCCAGCAGCCCATCGGACTCGAAGACCCAGTACTTC	TRBJ2-5	TRBV11-2	-	13	-
CASSPASGRASETQYF	TGCGCCAGCAGCCCCGCTAGCGGGAGGGCCAGTGAGACCCAGTACTTC	TRBJ2-5	TRBV5-1	TRBD2	16	-
CASSRIGVGYGYTF	TGTGCCAGCTCGCGGATCGGGGTCGGCTATGGCTACACCTTC	TRBJ1-2	TRBV28	-	14	-
CASSSRNTEAFF	TGTGCCAGCAGCTCTCGGAACACTGAAGCTTTCTTT	TRBJ1-1	TRBV11-3	-	12	-
CASSHSGNTEAFF	TGTGCCAGCAGCCATTCAGGGAACACTGAAGCTTTCTTT	TRBJ1-1	TRBV3-1/TRBV3-2	-	13	-
CASSLNIDQPQHF	TGCGCCAGCAGCTTGAACATCGATCAGCCCCAGCATTTT	TRBJ1-5	TRBV5-1	-	13	-
CASRPGTGGETQYF	TGTGCCAGCAGACCCGGGACAGGGGGTGAGACCCAGTACTTC	TRBJ2-5	TRBV7-9	TRBD1	14	-
CASSPRNTGELFF	TGTGCCAGCAGCCCCAGGAACACCGGGGAGCTGTTTTTT	TRBJ2-2	TRBV7-9	-	13	few
CASSLAIGNYEQYF	TGCGCCAGCAGCTTGGCCATCGGGAACTACGAGCAGTACTTC	TRBJ2-7	TRBV5-1	-	14	few
CASSQGPAGSYEQYF	TGCGCCAGCAGCCAAGGTCCAGCGGGTTCCTACGAGCAGTACTTC	TRBJ2-7	TRBV4-1	-	15	-
CATSSRDSDETQYF	TGTGCCACCAGCAGCCGGGACAGTGACGAGACCCAGTACTTC	TRBJ2-5	TRBV15	TRBD1	14	-
CAWSPRGAPGTDTQYF	TGTGCCTGGAGTCCCCGGGGAGCGCCCGGCACAGATACGCAGTATTTT	TRBJ2-3	TRBV30	-	16	-
CAWSVLDTEAFF	TGTGCCTGGAGTGTACTGGACACTGAAGCTTTCTTT	TRBJ1-1	TRBV30	-	12	once
CASSLGQGSYEQYF	TGTGCCAGCAGCTTAGGACAGGGCTCCTACGAGCAGTACTTC	TRBJ2-7	TRBV5-6	TRBD1	14	-
CATSEQGNTGELFF	TGTGCCACCAGTGAACAGGGGAACACCGGGGAGCTGTTTTTT	TRBJ2-2	TRBV24-1	-	14	-
CASSLARGYEQYF	TGCGCCAGCAGCTTGGCCAGGGGATACGAGCAGTACTTC	TRBJ2-7	TRBV5-1	-	13	-
CASSESVYGYTF	TGTGCCAGCAGTGAATCAGTCTATGGCTACACCTTC	TRBJ1-2	TRBV6-1	-	12	-
CASSQQGAADTQYF	TGTGCCAGCAGTCAACAGGGGGCTGCAGATACGCAGTATTTT	TRBJ2-3	TRBV2	TRBD1	14	-
CAWGRGSNQPQHF	TGTGCCTGGGGCAGGGGAAGCAATCAGCCCCAGCATTTT	TRBJ1-5	TRBV28	-	13	-
CASSPGQGLEKLFF	TGCGCCAGCAGCCCGGGACAGGGGCTTGAAAAACTGTTTTTT	TRBJ1-4	TRBV5-1	TRBD1	14	-
CASSRQPGLAGNEQFF	TGTGCCAGCAGCCGACAACCCGGACTAGCGGGCAATGAGCAGTTCTTC	TRBJ2-1	TRBV4-2	TRBD2	16	-
CASSSSGVKETQYF	TGTGCCAGCAGCTCCTCAGGGGTCAAAGAGACCCAGTACTTC	TRBJ2-5	TRBV11-3	-	14	-
CASSPDNYEQYF	TGTGCCAGCAGCCCGGACAACTACGAGCAGTACTTC	TRBJ2-7	TRBV7-8	-	12	-
CASSLAPGAYEQYF	TGTGCCAGCAGCTTAGCACCCGGGGCCTACGAGCAGTACTTC	TRBJ2-7	TRBV7-2	-	14	-
CASSPGISTNYGYTF	TGTGCCAGCAGCCCCGGGATATCTACTAACTATGGCTACACCTTC	TRBJ1-2	TRBV7-9	-	15	once
CASSLLRGREQFF	TGTGCCAGCAGCCTACTACGCGGGAGGGAGCAGTTCTTC	TRBJ2-1	TRBV11-2	TRBD2	13	-
CASSSRSPTYEQYF	TGTGCCAGCAGCTCCCGTAGCCCGACCTACGAGCAGTACTTC	TRBJ2-7	TRBV6-6	-	14	few
CASFTGENNEQFF	TGTGCCAGCTTTACGGGAGAAAACAATGAGCAGTTCTTC	TRBJ2-1	TRBV27	-	13	-
CASTLTGNYGYTF	TGTGCCAGCACCTTGACAGGGAACTATGGCTACACCTTC	TRBJ1-2	TRBV28	TRBD1	13	-
CSSRPLGEPYF	TGCAGCAGTCGACCCCTCGGAGAACCGTACTTC	TRBJ2-4	TRBV29-1	-	11	-